The clone carrying this T cell receptor beta chain was seen a few times. Measured with immunoSEQ multiplex PCR; TCRdb has only the in-frame clones, and not every one. Here the sample spans hundreds of thousands of clones, roughly 93% being singletons. These data come from a study of brain T cells in children with intractable seizures. Time point: blood from clinic visit 5 months post-surgery; TSC patient then seizure free. Sequencing was limited to surgery cases with top T cell transcript signatures in brain tissue. The origin of this receptor is a boy in the first two years of life with tuberous sclerosis and intractable seizures. The sequencing used peripheral blood, collected roughly 5 months after surgery.

The CDR3: CATSDLLCATNEKLFF. DNA for the CDR3: TGTGCCACCAGTGATTTGCTTTGTGCAACTAATGAAAAACTGTTTTTT. The chain uses TRBV24-1 and TRBJ1-4, with D uncertain. With 0 bases removed from V and 0 bases from J, the gap between germline ends came to 7 bases. The CDR3 is made up of 16 amino acids. Germline V gene sequence: CDR1 KGHDR, CDR2 SFDVKD.